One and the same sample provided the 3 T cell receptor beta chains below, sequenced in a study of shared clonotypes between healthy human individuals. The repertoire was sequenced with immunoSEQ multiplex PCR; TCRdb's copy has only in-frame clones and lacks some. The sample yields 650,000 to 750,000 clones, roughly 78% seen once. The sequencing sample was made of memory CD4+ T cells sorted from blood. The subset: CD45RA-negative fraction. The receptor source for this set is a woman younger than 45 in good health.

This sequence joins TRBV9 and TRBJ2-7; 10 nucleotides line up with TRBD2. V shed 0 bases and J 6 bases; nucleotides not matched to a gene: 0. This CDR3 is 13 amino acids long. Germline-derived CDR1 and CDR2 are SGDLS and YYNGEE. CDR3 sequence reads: CASSVASGSEQYF. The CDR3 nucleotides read TGTGCCAGCAGCGTAGCTAGCGGGAGCGAGCAGTACTTC. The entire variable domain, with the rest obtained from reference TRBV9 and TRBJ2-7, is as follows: DSGVTQTPKHLITATGQRVTLRCSPRSGDLSVYWYQQSLDQGLQFLIQYYNGEERAKGNILERFSAQQFPDLHSELNLSSLELGDSALYFCASSVASGSEQYFGPGTRLTVT.

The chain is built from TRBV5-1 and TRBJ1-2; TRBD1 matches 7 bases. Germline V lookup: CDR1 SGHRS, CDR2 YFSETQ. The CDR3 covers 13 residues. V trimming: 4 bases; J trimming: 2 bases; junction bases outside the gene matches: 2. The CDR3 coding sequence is TGCGCCAGCAGCACGGGACAGAACTATGGCTACACCTTC. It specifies CASSTGQNYGYTF.

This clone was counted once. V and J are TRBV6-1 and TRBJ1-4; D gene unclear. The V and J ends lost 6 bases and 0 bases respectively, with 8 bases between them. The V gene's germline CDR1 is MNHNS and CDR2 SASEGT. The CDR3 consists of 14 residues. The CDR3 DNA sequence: TGTGCCAGCAGACACATTGCAACTAATGAAAAACTGTTTTTT. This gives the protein CASRHIATNEKLFF.